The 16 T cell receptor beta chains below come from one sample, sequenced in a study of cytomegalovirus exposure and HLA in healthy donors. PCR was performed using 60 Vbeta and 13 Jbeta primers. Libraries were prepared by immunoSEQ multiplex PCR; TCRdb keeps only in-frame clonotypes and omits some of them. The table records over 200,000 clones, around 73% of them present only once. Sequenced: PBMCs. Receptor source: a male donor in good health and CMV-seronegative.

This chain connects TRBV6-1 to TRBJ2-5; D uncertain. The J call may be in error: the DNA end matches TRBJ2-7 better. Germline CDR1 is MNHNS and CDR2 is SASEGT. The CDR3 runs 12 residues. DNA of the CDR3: TGTGCCAGCAGTGAAAACGATTACGAGCAGTACTTC. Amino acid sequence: CASSENDYEQYF.

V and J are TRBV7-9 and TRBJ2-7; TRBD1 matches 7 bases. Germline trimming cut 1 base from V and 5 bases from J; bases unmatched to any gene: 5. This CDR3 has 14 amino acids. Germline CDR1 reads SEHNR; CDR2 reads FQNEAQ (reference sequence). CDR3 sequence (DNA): TGTGCCAGCAGCTTAGGGACAGGACGCGACGAGCAGTACTTC. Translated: CASSLGTGRDEQYF.

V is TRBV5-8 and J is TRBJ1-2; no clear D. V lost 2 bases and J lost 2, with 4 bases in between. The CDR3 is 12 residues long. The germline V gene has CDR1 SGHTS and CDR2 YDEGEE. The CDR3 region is CASSFGNYGYTF. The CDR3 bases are TGTGCCAGCAGCTTCGGGAACTATGGCTACACCTTC. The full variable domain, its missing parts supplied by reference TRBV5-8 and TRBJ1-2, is EAGVTQSPTHLIKTRGQQATLRCSPISGHTSVYWYQQALGLGLQFLLWYDEGEERNRGNFPPRFSGRQFPNYSSELNVNALELEDSALYLCASSFGNYGYTFGSGTRLTVV.

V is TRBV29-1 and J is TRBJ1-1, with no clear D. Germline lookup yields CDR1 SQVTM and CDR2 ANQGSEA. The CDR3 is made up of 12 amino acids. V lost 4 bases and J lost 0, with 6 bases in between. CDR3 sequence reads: CSVVFMNTEAFF. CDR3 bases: TGCAGCGTTGTATTTATGAACACTGAAGCTTTCTTT.

As DNA, the CDR3 is TGTGCCAGCAGTTTATCGCCTAGCGGGAACAATGAGCAGTTCTTC. Protein product: CASSLSPSGNNEQFF. The chain carries TRBV28 and TRBJ2-1; the match to TRBD2 covers 9 bases. With V trimmed by 1 base and J by 5 bases, 3 bases remained unmatched. Germline V gene lookup returns CDR1 MDHEN and CDR2 SYDVKM. This CDR3 region has 15 residues.

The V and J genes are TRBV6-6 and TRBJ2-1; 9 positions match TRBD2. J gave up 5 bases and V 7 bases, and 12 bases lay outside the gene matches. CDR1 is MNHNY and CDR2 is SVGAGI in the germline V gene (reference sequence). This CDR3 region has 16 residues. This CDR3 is CASTTPSGNHNNEQFF. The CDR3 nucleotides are TGTGCCAGCACCACACCTAGCGGGAACCATAACAATGAGCAGTTCTTC.

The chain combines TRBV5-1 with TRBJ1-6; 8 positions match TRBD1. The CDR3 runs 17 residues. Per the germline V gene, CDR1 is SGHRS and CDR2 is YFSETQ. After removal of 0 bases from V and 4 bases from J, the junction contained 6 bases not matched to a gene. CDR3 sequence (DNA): TGCGCCAGCAGCTTGGACCTAGGACAGGGTTATAATTCACCCCTCCACTTT. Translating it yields CASSLDLGQGYNSPLHF.

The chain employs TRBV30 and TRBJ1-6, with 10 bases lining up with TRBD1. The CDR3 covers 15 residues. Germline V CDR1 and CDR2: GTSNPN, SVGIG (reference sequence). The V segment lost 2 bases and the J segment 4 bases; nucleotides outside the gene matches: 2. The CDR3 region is CAWSRTGGYNSPLHF. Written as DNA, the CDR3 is TGTGCCTGGAGTCGGACAGGGGGATATAATTCACCCCTCCACTTT.

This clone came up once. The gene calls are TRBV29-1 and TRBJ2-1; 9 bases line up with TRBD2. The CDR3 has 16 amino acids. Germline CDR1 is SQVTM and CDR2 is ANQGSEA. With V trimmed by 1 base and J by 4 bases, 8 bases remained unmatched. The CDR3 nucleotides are TGCAGCGTTGAAGGGCTAGCGGGGTACGGTTACAATGAGCAGTTCTTC. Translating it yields CSVEGLAGYGYNEQFF.

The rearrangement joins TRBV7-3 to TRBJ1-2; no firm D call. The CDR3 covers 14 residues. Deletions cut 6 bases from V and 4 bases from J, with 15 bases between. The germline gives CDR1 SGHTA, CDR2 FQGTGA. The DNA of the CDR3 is TGTGCCAGCAGGAATTCCACAGAGCTCTATGGCTACACCTTC. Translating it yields CASRNSTELYGYTF.

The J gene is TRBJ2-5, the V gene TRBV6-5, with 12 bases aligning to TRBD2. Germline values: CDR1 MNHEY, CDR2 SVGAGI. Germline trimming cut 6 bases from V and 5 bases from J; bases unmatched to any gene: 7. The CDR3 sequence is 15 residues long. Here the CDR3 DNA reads TGTGCCAGCAGCCGGACTAGCGGGGTTGGGGAGACCCAGTACTTC. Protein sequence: CASSRTSGVGETQYF.

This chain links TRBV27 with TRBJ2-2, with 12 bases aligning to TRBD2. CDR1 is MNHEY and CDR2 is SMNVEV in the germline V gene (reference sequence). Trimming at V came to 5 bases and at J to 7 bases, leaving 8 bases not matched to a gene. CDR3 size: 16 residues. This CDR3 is CASSELAGGPNGELFF. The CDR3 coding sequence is TGTGCCAGCAGTGAGCTAGCGGGAGGGCCGAACGGGGAGCTGTTTTTT.

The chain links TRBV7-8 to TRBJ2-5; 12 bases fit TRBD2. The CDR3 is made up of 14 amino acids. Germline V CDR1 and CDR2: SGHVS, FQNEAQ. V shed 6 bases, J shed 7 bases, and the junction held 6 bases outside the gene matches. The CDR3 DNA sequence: TGTGCCAGCAGGCTACCTAGCGGGAGGGGGACCCAGTACTTC. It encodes CASRLPSGRGTQYF.

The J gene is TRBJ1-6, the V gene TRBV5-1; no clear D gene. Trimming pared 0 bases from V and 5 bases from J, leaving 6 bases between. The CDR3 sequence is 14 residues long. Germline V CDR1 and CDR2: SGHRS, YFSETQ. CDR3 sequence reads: CASSLDGNNSPLHF. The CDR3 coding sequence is TGCGCCAGCAGCTTGGACGGTAATAATTCACCCCTCCACTTT.

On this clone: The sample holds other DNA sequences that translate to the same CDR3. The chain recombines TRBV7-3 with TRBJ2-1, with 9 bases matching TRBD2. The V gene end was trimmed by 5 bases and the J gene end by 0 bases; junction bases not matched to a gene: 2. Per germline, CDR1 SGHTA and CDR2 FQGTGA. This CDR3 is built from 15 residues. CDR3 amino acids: CASSLSGSSYNEQFF. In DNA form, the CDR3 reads TGTGCCAGCAGCCTTAGCGGGAGCTCCTACAATGAGCAGTTCTTC.

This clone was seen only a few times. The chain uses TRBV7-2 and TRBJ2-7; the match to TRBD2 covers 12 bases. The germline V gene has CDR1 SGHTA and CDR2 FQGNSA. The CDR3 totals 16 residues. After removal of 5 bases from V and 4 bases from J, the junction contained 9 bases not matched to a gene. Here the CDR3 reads CASSTRLAGVSYEQYF. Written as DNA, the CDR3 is TGTGCCAGCAGCACCCGACTAGCGGGAGTTTCGTACGAGCAGTACTTC.